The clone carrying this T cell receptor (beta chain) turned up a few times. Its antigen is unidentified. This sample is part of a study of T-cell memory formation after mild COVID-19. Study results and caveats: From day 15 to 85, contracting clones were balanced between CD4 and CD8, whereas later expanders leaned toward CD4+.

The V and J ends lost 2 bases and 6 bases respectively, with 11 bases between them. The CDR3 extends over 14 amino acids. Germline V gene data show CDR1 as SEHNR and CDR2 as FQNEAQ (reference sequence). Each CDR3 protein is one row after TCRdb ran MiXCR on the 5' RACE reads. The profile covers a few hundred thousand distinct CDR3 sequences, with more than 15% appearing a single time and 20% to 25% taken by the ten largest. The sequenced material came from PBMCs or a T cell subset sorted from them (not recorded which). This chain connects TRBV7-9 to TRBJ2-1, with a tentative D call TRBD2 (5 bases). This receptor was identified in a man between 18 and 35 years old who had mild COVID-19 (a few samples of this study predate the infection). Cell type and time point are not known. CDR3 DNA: TGTGCCAGCAGCTTAAGTGACTACTTCAATGAGCAGTTCTTC. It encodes CASSLSDYFNEQFF.